This T cell receptor beta chain was obtained from a study of tumor-infiltrating lymphocytes in localized non-small cell lung cancer. Study results and caveats: TCRbeta sequencing showed higher T cell infiltration in tumors than uninvolved lung. Technical variation could not be separated from intratumor heterogeneity here.

There are a few counts of this clone. What it binds is not known. Trimming took 10 bases from V and 3 from J, leaving 22 bases between them. Germline CDR1 reads SGHTA; CDR2 reads FQGNSA. This CDR3 has 15 residues. Sequenced by immunoSEQ multiplex PCR; TCRdb stores in-frame clones only, minus some. Of a few thousand clones detected, around 79% appear once; the ten largest clones hold roughly 9.3%. The sequenced sample was uninvolved lung tissue not adjacent to the tumor. This chain uses TRBV7-2 with TRBJ2-7, with D maybe TRBD2 (5 bases). The TCR sequence derives from a human donor with non-small cell lung cancer. The CDR3: CATTPGASGNYEQYF. CDR3 sequence (DNA): TGTGCCACAACGCCAGGAGCCTCCGGGAACTACGAGCAGTACTTC.